This T cell receptor (beta chain) is drawn from a study of blood T cells in healthy people across ages. Study-level points and caveats: Per million T cells, TCR beta diversity dropped roughly linearly as age increased.

V dropped 4 bases and J dropped 10; count of bases not matched to a gene: 9. The CDR3 is made up of 13 amino acids. Alongside a J-beta primer mix, a sample-barcoded 5' primer served in a second PCR lasting roughly 6 to 11 cycles. TCRdb reanalysed the 5' RACE reads using MiXCR and keeps one entry per CDR3 protein. The table has 1.5 million to 2 million distinct CDR3 sequences, around 40% seen once. This clonotype appeared a few times. The target antigen is unknown. The sequencing input was blood. The J gene is TRBJ1-1, the V gene TRBV12-3 or TRBV12-4; 7 bases fit TRBD1. The clonotype originates from a human donor in good health. The CDR3 is CASSSYASGGAFF. The CDR3, as DNA: TGTGCCAGCAGTTCCTACGCGTCAGGGGGAGCTTTCTTT.